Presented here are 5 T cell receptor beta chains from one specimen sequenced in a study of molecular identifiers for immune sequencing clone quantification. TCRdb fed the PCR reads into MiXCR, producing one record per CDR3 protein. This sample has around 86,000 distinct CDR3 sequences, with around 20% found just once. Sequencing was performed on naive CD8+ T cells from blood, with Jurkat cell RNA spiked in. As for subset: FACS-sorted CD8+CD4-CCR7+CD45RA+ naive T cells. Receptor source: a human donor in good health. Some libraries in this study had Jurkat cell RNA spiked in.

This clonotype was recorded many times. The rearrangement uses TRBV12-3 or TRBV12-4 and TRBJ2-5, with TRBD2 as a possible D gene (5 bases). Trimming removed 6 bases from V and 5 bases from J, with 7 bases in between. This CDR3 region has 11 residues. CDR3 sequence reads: CASSPGETQYF. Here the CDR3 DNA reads TGTGCCAGCAGCCCGGGGGAGACCCAGTACTTC.

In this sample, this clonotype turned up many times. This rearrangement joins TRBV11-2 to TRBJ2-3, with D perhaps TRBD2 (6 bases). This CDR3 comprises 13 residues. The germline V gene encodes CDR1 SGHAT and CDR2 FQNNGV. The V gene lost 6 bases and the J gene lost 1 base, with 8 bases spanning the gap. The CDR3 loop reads CASSWGGTDTQYF. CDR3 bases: TGTGCCAGCAGTTGGGGGGGCACAGATACGCAGTATTTT.

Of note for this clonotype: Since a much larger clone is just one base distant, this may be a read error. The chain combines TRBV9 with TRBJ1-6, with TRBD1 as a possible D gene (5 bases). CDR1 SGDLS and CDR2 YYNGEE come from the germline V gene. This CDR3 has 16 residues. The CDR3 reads CASSVNPGEDRSPPHF. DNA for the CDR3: TGTGCCAGCAGCGTCAACCCGGGGGAAGACAGATCACCCCCCCACTTT.

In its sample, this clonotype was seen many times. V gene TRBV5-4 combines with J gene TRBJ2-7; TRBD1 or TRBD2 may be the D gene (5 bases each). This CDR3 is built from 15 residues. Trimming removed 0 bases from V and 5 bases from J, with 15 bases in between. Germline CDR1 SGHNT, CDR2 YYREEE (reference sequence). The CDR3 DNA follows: TGTGCCAGCAGCTTGGAAAGGCCGGGGCTAAACGAGCAGTACTTC. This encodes CASSLERPGLNEQYF.

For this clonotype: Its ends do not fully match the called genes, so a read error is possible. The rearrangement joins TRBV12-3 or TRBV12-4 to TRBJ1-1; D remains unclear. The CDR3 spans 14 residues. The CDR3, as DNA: TGTGTCAGCCTTGAGCCGAAACCGAACACTGAAGCTTTCTTT. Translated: CVSLEPKPNTEAFF.